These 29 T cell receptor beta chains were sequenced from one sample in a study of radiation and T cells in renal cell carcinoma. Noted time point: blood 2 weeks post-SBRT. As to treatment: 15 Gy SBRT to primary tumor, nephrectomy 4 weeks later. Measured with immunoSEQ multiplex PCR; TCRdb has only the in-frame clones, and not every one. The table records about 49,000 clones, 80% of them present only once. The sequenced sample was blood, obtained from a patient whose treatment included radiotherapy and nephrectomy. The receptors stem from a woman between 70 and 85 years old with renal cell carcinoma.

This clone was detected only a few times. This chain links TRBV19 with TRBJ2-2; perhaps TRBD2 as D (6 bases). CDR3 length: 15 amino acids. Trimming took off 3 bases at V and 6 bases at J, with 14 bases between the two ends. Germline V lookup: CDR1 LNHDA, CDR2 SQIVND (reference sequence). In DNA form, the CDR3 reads TGTGCCAGTAGTATTTGGGGCAGGGAGGCCGGGGAGCTGTTTTTT. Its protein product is CASSIWGREAGELFF.

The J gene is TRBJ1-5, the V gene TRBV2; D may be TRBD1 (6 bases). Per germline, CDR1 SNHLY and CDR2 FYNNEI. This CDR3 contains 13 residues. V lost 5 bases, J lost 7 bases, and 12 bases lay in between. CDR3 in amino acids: CASSHRVWQPQHF. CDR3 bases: TGTGCCAGCAGTCACAGGGTGTGGCAGCCCCAGCATTTT.

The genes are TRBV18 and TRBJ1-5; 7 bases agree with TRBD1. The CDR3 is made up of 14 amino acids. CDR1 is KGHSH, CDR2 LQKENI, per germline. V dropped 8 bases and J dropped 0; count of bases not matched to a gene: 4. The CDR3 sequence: CASTTGVSNQPQHF. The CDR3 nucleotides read TGTGCCAGCACTACAGGGGTTAGCAATCAGCCCCAGCATTTT.

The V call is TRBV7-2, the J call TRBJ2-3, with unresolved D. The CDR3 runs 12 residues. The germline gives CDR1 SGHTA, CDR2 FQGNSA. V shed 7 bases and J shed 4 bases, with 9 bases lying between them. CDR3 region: CASTLQSDTQYF. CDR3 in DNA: TGTGCCAGCACCCTACAGTCAGATACGCAGTATTTT.

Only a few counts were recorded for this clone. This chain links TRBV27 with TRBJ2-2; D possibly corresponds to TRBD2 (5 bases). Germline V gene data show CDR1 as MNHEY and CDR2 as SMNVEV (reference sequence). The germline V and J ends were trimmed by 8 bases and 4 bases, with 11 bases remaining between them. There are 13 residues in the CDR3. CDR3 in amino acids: CASAYTSTGELFF. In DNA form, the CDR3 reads TGTGCCAGCGCCTACACTAGCACCGGGGAGCTGTTTTTT.

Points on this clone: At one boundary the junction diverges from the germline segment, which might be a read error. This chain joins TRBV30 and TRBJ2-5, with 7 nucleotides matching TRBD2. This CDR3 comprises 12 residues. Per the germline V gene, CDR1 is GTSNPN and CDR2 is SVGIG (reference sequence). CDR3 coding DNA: TGTGCCTGGAGTCCGAGGGTAGCGGGCCTCCACTTC. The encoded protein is CAWSPRVAGLHF. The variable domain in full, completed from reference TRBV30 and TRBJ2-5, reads SQTIHQWPATLVQPVGSPLSLECTVEGTSNPNLYWYRQAAGRGLQLLFYSVGIGQISSEVPQNLSASRPQDRQFILSSKKLLLSDSGFYLCAWSPRVAGLHFGPGTRLLVL.

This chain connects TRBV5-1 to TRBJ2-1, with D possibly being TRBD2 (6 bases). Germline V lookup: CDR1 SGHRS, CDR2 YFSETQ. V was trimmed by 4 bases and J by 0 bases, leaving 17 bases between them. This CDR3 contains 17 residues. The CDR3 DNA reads TGCGCCAGCAGCCCTGGGACTTCTCTTAGCTCCTACAATGAGCAGTTCTTC. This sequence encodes CASSPGTSLSSYNEQFF.

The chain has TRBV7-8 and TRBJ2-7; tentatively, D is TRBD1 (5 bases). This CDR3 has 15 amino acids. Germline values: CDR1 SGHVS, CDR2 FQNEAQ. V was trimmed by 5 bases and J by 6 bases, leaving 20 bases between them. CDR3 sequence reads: CASSQGVSGSREQYF. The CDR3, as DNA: TGTGCCAGCAGCCAAGGGGTTTCGGGTTCACGCGAGCAGTACTTC. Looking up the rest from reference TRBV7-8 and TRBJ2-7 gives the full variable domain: GAGVSQSPRYKVAKRGQDVALRCDPISGHVSLFWYQQALGQGPEFLTYFQNEAQLDKSGLPSDRFFAERPEGSVSTLKIQRTQQEDSAVYLCASSQGVSGSREQYFGPGTRLTVT.

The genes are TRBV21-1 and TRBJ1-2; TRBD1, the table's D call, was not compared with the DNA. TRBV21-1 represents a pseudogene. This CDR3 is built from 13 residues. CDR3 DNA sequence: TGTGCCACCCACAGGGTCTTCAACTATGGCTACACCTTC. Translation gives CATHRVFNYGYTF.

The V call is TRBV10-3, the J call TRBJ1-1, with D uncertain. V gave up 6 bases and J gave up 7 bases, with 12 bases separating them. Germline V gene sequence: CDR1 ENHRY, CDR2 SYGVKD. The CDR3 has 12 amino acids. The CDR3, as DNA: TGTGCCATCAGCCCGGACGGGAATGAAGCTTTCTTT. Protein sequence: CAISPDGNEAFF.

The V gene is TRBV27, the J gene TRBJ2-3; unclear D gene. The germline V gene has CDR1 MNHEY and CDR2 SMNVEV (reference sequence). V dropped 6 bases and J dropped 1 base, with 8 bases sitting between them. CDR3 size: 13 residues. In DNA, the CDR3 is TGTGCCAGCAGGGAGCAAGGCACAGATACGCAGTATTTT. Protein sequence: CASREQGTDTQYF.

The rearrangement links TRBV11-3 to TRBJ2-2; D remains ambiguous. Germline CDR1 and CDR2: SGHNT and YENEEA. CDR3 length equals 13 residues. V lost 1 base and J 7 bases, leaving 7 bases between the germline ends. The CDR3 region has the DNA TGTGCCAGCAGCTTAGGTCTAATCGGGGAGCTGTTTTTT. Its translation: CASSLGLIGELFF. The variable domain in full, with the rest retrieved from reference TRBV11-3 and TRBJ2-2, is EAGVVQSPRYKIIEKKQPVAFWCNPISGHNTLYWYLQNLGQGPELLIRYENEEAVDDSQLPKDRFSAERLKGVDSTLKIQPAELGDSAVYLCASSLGLIGELFFGEGSRLTVL.

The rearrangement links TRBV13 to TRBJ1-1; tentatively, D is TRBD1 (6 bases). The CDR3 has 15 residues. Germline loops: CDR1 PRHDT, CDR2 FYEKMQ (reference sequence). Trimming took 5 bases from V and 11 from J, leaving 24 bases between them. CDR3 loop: CASSTRGGPITRAFF. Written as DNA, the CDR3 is TGTGCCAGCAGCACCCGAGGGGGGCCGATCACGAGGGCTTTCTTT. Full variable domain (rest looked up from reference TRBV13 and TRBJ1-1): AAGVIQSPRHLIKEKRETATLKCYPIPRHDTVYWYQQGPGQDPQFLISFYEKMQSDKGSIPDRFSAQQFSDYHSELNMSSLELGDSALYFCASSTRGGPITRAFFGQGTRLTVV.

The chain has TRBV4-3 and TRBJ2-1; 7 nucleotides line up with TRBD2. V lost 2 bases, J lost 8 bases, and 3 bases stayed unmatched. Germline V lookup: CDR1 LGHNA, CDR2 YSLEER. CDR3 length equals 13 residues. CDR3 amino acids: CASSQRGVDEQFF. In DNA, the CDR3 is TGCGCCAGCAGCCAACGGGGGGTGGATGAGCAGTTCTTC.

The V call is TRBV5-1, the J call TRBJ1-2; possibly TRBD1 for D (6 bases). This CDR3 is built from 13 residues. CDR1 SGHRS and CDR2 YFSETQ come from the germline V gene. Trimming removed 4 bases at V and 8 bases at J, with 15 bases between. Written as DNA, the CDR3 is TGCGCCAGCAGCACGCGACAGGAGGAGGGCTACACCTTC. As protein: CASSTRQEEGYTF.

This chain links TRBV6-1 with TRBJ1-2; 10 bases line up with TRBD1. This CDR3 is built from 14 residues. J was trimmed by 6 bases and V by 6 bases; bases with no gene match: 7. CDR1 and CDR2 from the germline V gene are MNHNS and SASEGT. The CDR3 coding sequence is TGTGCCAGCAGCCGGGACAGGGGAAGGGATGGCTACACCTTC. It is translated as CASSRDRGRDGYTF.

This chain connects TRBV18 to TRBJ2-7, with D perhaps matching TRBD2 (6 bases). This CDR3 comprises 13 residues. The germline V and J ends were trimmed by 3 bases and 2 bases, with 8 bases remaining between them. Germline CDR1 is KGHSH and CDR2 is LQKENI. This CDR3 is CASSPGSPYEQYF. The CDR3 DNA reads TGTGCCAGCTCACCCGGGAGCCCCTACGAGCAGTACTTC.

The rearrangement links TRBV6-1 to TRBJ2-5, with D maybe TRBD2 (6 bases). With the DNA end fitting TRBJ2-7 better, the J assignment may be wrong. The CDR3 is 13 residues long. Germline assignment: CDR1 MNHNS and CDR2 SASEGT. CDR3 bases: TGTGCCAGCAGTGAACGACGGGGGAGCGAGCAGTACTTC. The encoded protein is CASSERRGSEQYF.

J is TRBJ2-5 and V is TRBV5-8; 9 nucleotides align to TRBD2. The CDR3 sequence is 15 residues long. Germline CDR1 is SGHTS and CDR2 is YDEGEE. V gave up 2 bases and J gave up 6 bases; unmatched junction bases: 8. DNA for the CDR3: TGTGCCAGCAGCTTACAAGCGGGGGGCTTGAAGACCCAGTACTTC. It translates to CASSLQAGGLKTQYF.

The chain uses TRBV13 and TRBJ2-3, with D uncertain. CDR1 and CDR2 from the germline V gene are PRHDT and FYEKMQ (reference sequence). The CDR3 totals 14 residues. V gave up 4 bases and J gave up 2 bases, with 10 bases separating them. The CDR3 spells CASSSRRPTDTQYF. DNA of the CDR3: TGTGCCAGCAGCTCTAGAAGACCCACAGATACGCAGTATTTT.

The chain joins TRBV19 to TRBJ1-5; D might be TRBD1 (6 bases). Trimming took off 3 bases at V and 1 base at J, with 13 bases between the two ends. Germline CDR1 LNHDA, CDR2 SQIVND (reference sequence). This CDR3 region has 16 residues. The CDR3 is CASSIKGVGSNQPQHF. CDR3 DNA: TGTGCCAGTAGTATCAAGGGGGTCGGGAGCAATCAGCCCCAGCATTTT.

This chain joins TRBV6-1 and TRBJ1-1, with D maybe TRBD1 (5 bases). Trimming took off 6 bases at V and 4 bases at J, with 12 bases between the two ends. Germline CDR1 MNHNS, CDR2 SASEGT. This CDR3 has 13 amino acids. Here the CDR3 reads CASSAETVTEAFF. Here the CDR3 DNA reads TGTGCCAGCAGCGCCGAGACAGTCACTGAAGCTTTCTTT.

This CDR3 is CASSPGGLPSGNTIYF. For the CDR3, the DNA is TGCGCCAGCAGCCCGGGGGGGTTACCCTCTGGAAACACCATATATTTT. The J gene is TRBJ1-3, the V gene TRBV5-1; tentative D call: TRBD1 (5 bases). The germline V and J ends were trimmed by 4 bases and 0 bases, with 14 bases remaining between them. The CDR3 extends over 16 amino acids. In germline, CDR1 is SGHRS, CDR2 YFSETQ.

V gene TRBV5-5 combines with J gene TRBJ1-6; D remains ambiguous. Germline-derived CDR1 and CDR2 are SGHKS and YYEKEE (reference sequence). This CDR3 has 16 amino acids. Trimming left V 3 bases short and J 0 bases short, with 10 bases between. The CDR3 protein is CASSSDRSSYNSPLHF. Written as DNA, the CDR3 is TGTGCCAGCAGCTCGGACCGGAGCTCCTATAATTCACCCCTCCACTTT.

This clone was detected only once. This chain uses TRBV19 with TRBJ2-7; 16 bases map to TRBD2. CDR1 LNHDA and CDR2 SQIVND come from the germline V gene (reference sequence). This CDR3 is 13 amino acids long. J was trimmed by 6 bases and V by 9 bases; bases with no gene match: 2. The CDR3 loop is CASGTSGRGEQYF. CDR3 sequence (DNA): TGTGCCAGCGGGACTAGCGGGAGGGGCGAGCAGTACTTC.

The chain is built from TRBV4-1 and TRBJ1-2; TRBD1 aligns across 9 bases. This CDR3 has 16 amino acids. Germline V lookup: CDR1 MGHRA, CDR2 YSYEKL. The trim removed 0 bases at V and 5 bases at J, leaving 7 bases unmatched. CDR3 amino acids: CASSQEDRDREYGYTF. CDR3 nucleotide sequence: TGCGCCAGCAGCCAAGAGGACCGGGACAGGGAGTATGGCTACACCTTC.

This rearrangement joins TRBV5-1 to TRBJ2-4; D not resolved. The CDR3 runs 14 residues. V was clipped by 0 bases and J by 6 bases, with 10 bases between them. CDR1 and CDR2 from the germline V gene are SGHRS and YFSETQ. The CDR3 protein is CASSLGATSNIQYF. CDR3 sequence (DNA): TGCGCCAGCAGCTTGGGGGCTACTTCAAACATTCAGTACTTC.

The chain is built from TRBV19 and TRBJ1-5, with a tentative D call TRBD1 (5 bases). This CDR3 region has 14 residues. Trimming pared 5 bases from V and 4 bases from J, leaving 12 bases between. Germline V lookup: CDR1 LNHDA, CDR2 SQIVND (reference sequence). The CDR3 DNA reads TGTGCCAGTAGTGGGGCAGGGAGAAATCAGCCCCAGCATTTT. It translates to CASSGAGRNQPQHF.

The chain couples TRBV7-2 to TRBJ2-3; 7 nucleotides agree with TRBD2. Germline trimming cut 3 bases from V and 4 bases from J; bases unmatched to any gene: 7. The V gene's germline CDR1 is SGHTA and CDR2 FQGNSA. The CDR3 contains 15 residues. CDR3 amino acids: CASSFGGSVSDTQYF. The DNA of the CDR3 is TGTGCCAGCAGCTTTGGCGGGAGTGTTTCAGATACGCAGTATTTT.